This T cell receptor beta chain was recorded in a study of cytomegalovirus exposure and HLA in healthy donors. About this clone: The antigen is not known.

Notes on the study in general: Most TCR sequences were uncommon, yet certain public TCRs appeared in many donors. One later analysis reportedly identified an Asian-associated ancestry cluster that showed fewer N-insertions than the roughly 700-donor mean. The listing of roughly 160 TCR beta chains classed them as cytomegalovirus-associated.

At sampling all donors were nominally healthy, likely with unrecorded immune exposures. PCR primers comprised 60 Vbeta and 13 Jbeta primers. Measured with immunoSEQ multiplex PCR; TCRdb has only the in-frame clones, and not every one. This sample has around 190,000 clones, with over 70% found just once. The source is a man aged 35 to 55 in good health and CMV-seropositive. The sequencing input was PBMCs.

The CDR3 loop reads CASSRGQGGTYNEQFF. In nucleotides, the CDR3 is TGCGCCAGCAGCCGGGGACAGGGGGGCACCTACAATGAGCAGTTCTTC. The chain joins TRBV5-1 to TRBJ2-1; 11 bases map to TRBD1. This CDR3 is built from 16 residues. The germline CDR1 and CDR2 sequences are SGHRS and YFSETQ. After removal of 4 bases from V and 2 bases from J, the junction contained 5 bases not matched to a gene.